This T cell receptor (beta chain) was obtained from a study of cytomegalovirus exposure and HLA in healthy donors. Study details: The use of the same platform for the approximately 110 validation repertoires and the 600 to 800 first-cohort repertoires was reported by a later analysis.

General study points: Many donors carried some public TCRs, although rarity characterized most TCR sequences. According to a subsequent analysis, TCR clusters identified in the first cohort showed a tendency to co-occur across the approximately 130 validation repertoires. Diagnosis of cytomegalovirus status made by the classifier reportedly showed high specificity and sensitivity.

Worth noting for this clone: Its specificity is not known.

The CDR3 spans 13 residues. The ends were cut back, 1 base at V and 6 bases at J, with 9 bases in the middle. Germline CDR1 SEHNR, CDR2 FQNEAQ (reference sequence). Method: immunoSEQ multiplex PCR; TCRdb's copy keeps in-frame clones and lacks some. This sample has roughly 150,000 clones, with roughly nine tenths found just once. The sequence came from a woman aged 25-40 years in good health and CMV-seronegative. The J gene is TRBJ1-1, the V gene TRBV7-9; D call uncertain. Sample: PBMCs. The CDR3 DNA follows: TGTGCCAGCAGCTTAGGAGGAACTGCTGAAGCTTTCTTT. It is translated as CASSLGGTAEAFF.